This T cell receptor (beta chain) came from a study of cytomegalovirus exposure and HLA in healthy donors. Study in general: Out of roughly 200 million T cells, an earlier analysis found 117 million unique TCR beta sequences in total.

This PCR relied on a set of 60 Vbeta primers and 13 Jbeta primers. In the source study's methods: Later, roughly 80 million unique TCR beta chains were counted in an analysis, and 8.5 million to 13 million of them were shared. Sequencing used immunoSEQ multiplex PCR; TCRdb keeps in-frame clones, though not all of them. That table is the source of V, J and clone size, and D and trimming were worked out from the DNA. The table includes 150,000 to 200,000 clones, about 80% detected once. Findings and limits, study-wide: Evidence from a later analysis indicated that most CMV-associated TCR beta chains looked HLA-restricted. Follow-up analysis seemed to connect common viral pathogens with several of the most significant clusters identified.

As to this clone: Its specificity is not known.

The origin of this receptor is a woman aged 25 to 45 in good health and CMV-seronegative. Sequencing was done on a sample of PBMCs.

The chain's CDR3 is CASSPGPSWSRNQPQHF. CDR3 DNA sequence: TGTGCCAGCAGTCCCGGTCCAAGTTGGAGCCGCAATCAGCCCCAGCATTTT. The chain joins TRBV27 to TRBJ1-5; D gene unclear. Germline V gives CDR1 MNHEY, CDR2 SMNVEV (reference sequence). Deletions cut 5 bases from V and 2 bases from J, with 19 bases between. This CDR3 region has 17 residues.